This T cell receptor (beta chain) was retrieved from a study of blood T cell repertoires in COVID-19. The method was immunoSEQ multiplex PCR; TCRdb's version includes in-frame clones alone and lacks a portion of them. The data hold 200,000 to 250,000 clones, with approximately 81% observed a single time. CDR3 size: 12 residues. Germline loops: CDR1 SNHLY, CDR2 FYNNEI. Trimming shortened V by 5 bases and J by 8 bases, and 11 bases separated the two germline ends. The rearrangement links TRBV2 to TRBJ2-3; D gene ambiguous. Sample: peripheral blood. The clonotype originates from a woman over 75 with active or convalescent COVID-19. Written as DNA, the CDR3 is TGTGCCAGCAGTACTACCCCCCGTACGCAGTATTTT. It is translated as CASSTTPRTQYF.